Listed below are T cell receptor beta chains from one sample, sequenced in a study of T-cell memory formation after mild COVID-19. TCRdb ran MiXCR on the 5' RACE reads and lists one entry per CDR3 protein. Among about 190,000 distinct CDR3 sequences listed, around 27% were seen once. The sample taken for sequencing was PBMCs or a T cell subset sorted from them (not recorded which). The receptors originated from an adult woman who had mild COVID-19 (a few samples of this study predate the infection). Cell type and time point are not known. Each CDR3 is given with its conserved first and last residue. The order of the fields is V gene, D gene, clone size, CDR3 protein. D genes are given only for firm matches. Expanded clones get a size class; other rows say once, few or many, or leave the size out.

>TRBV7-9|NA|few
CASSSTGTMDVGDTQYF
>TRBV12-3/TRBV12-4|NA|few
CASSPTGNYETQYF
>TRBV12-3/TRBV12-4|TRBD1|NA
CASRSGTAYNEQFF
>TRBV9|TRBD2|few
CASSVGTSGSYEQYF
>TRBV7-7|TRBD2|NA
CASSRTSGSGDTQYF
>TRBV5-1|NA|NA
CASSLDPHLVDSGNTIYF
>TRBV27|TRBD1|NA
CASSHSGTGGSYEQYF
>TRBV15|NA|few
CATSRDLQGSAKNIQYF
>TRBV4-3|NA|few
CASSQEANLWGHTEAFF
>TRBV3-1|TRBD2|many
CASRLAGTHTQYF
>TRBV18|NA|NA
CASTNSNQPQHF
>TRBV4-3|NA|NA
CASSQDLGNKETQYF
>TRBV15|NA|NA
CATSPQDNTEAFF
>TRBV19|TRBD1|NA
CASSSGQGAIRNEQFF
>TRBV18|TRBD2|many
CASSPSLLAGPSYEQYF
>TRBV5-5|NA|NA
CASSRNPPDYEQYF
>TRBV12-3/TRBV12-4|NA|few
CASSPLHQPQHF
>TRBV3-1|NA|few
CASSQAHVGANNEQFF
>TRBV5-4|NA|few
CASRTAGELFF
>TRBV9|TRBD2|few
CASSVGPAGDLNTGELFF
>TRBV9|TRBD1|NA
CASSSGGGGDHYGYTF
>TRBV19|NA|few
CEGGSQYF
>TRBV12-3/TRBV12-4|NA|NA
CASSLVAGLGNEQFF
>TRBV12-3/TRBV12-4|TRBD2|few
CASSSGPWYRAGGLHEQYF
>TRBV12-3/TRBV12-4|NA|NA
CASTLSPGVNTEAFF
>TRBV3-1|TRBD2|NA
CASSQPSSGLSYEQYF
>TRBV10-3|NA|NA
CAISESWGETQYF
>TRBV5-1|TRBD1|NA
CASSLPKGQGYGYTF
>TRBV4-2|NA|NA
CASSQASGASTDTQYF
>TRBV5-1|NA|few
CASRHRQGGREDTQYF
>TRBV9|TRBD1|NA
CASSPWTGPDTQYF
>TRBV7-2|NA|NA
CASSLSGTYKFGHGYTF
>TRBV14|NA|NA
CASSLDSGLYGYTF
>TRBV30|NA|NA
CAWSVGLARAYEQYF
>TRBV29-1|NA|few
CSVDTSGYTF
>TRBV11-2|NA|NA
CASSLDLQGLSSYEQYF
>TRBV9|NA|NA
CASSSGKQGNTEAFF
>TRBV20-1|TRBD2|NA
CSAREAGGHNEQFF
>TRBV20-1|NA|NA
CSAKKGAYPEAFF
>TRBV5-6|TRBD2|few
CASSTGLAGGYGVETQYF
>TRBV7-9|NA|NA
CASSLDGSMNTEAFF
>TRBV4-2|NA|few
CASSQGVSPDTEAFF
>TRBV15|TRBD2|NA
CATSRGTSPRSYEQYF
>TRBV7-9|TRBD1|NA
CASGETGPAYEQYF
>TRBV10-2|NA|few
CASSESKGLSSNQPQHF
>TRBV12-3/TRBV12-4|TRBD1|few
CASSRQGAYGYTF
>TRBV15|TRBD2|NA
CATRTSSYNEQFF
>TRBV7-9|NA|few
CASSPPARREIVYEQYF
>TRBV7-9|NA|NA
CASSLVPGTGYGYTF
>TRBV7-9|NA|few
CASSLVGVQETQYF
>TRBV15|TRBD2|NA
CATSQRRGDEQFF
>TRBV6-2/TRBV6-3|NA|few
CASSYLGSGKNIQYF
>TRBV12-3/TRBV12-4|NA|NA
CASSSSVVLSSYEQYF
>TRBV7-9|NA|NA
CASSLSIYDEQYF
>TRBV9|NA|NA
CASSVGGSGGWNEQFF
>TRBV9|NA|NA
CASSVVSTTNTGELFF
>TRBV6-2/TRBV6-3|TRBD1|NA
CASSWGQGIQPQHF